Listed below are T cell receptor beta chains from one sample, sequenced in a study of blood T cell repertoires in COVID-19. Clones were read by immunoSEQ multiplex PCR, and TCRdb kept only the in-frame ones, dropping some. The profile covers 360,000 or so clones, with roughly nine tenths appearing a single time and 2.5% to 3% taken by the ten largest. Sequenced: PBMCs or T cells enriched from blood (not recorded which). The receptors here all came from a woman aged 25 to 39 who had recovered from COVID-19. CDR3s include the opening cysteine and the closing phenylalanine or tryptophan. Fields, in order: CDR3 protein, CDR3 DNA, J gene, V gene, D gene, clone size. D genes are given only for firm matches. Part of the rows lack a size; the others show once, few, many or a class for expanded clones.

CDR3: CASSIGGYSIYEQYF; DNA: TGTGCCAGTAGTATCGGGGGATACTCCATCTACGAGCAGTACTTC; J: TRBJ2-7; V: TRBV19; D: .; size: .
CDR3: CSAPSGEKLFF; DNA: TGCAGTGCTCCCTCAGGGGAAAAACTGTTTTTT; J: TRBJ1-4; V: TRBV20-1; D: .; size: .
CDR3: CASSFSGGNYNEQFF; DNA: TGTGCCAGCAGCTTTAGCGGGGGGAACTACAATGAGCAGTTCTTC; J: TRBJ2-1; V: TRBV7-3; D: TRBD2; size: .
CDR3: CASTDRTGGYGYTF; DNA: TGTGCCAGCACCGATCGGACAGGGGGTTATGGCTACACCTTC; J: TRBJ1-2; V: TRBV2; D: TRBD1; size: .
CDR3: CASSTPEVGGPRQFF; DNA: TGTGCCAGCAGCACGCCGGAAGTCGGGGGGCCACGGCAGTTCTTC; J: TRBJ2-1; V: TRBV6-6; D: .; size: .
CDR3: CAWSGQLANQPQHF; DNA: TGTGCCTGGTCTGGGCAGTTGGCGAATCAGCCCCAGCATTTT; J: TRBJ1-5; V: TRBV30; D: .; size: .
CDR3: CASSQTGYSNQPQHF; DNA: TGTGCCAGCAGTCAAACAGGGTATAGCAATCAGCCCCAGCATTTT; J: TRBJ1-5; V: TRBV5-5; D: .; size: .
CDR3: CASSQDGGAGGQPQHF; DNA: TGTGCCAGCAGCCAAGATGGAGGGGCCGGGGGTCAGCCCCAGCATTTT; J: TRBJ1-5; V: TRBV4-2; D: .; size: .
CDR3: CASSSPEIATNEKLFF; DNA: TGTGCTAGCAGCTCCCCGGAGATAGCAACTAATGAAAAACTGTTTTTT; J: TRBJ1-4; V: TRBV7-7; D: .; size: .
CDR3: CASSAGTGGEGYTF; DNA: TGCGCCAGCAGTGCGGGGACAGGGGGCGAGGGCTACACCTTC; J: TRBJ1-2; V: TRBV10-2; D: TRBD1; size: once
CDR3: CATSEPRTGGETQYF; DNA: TGTGCCACCAGTGAACCCCGGACCGGAGGAGAGACCCAGTACTTC; J: TRBJ2-5; V: TRBV24-1; D: .; size: .
CDR3: CASSPQTGTNYGYTF; DNA: TGTGCCAGCTCACCACAGACAGGAACTAACTATGGCTACACCTTC; J: TRBJ1-2; V: TRBV18; D: .; size: .
CDR3: CASSGRDRDHTEAFF; DNA: TGCGCCAGCAGCGGCCGGGACAGGGACCACACTGAAGCTTTCTTT; J: TRBJ1-1; V: TRBV5-1; D: TRBD1; size: .
CDR3: CASSIPGLQETQYF; DNA: TGTGCCAGTAGTATACCGGGACTGCAAGAGACCCAGTACTTC; J: TRBJ2-5; V: TRBV19; D: .; size: once
CDR3: CASSGGRLTWAFF; DNA: TGTGCCAGCAGCGGAGGACGCCTTACCTGGGCTTTCTTT; J: TRBJ1-1; V: TRBV2; D: .; size: once
CDR3: CASSHRVYSNQPQHF; DNA: TGTGCCAGCAGTCACAGGGTCTATAGCAATCAGCCCCAGCATTTT; J: TRBJ1-5; V: TRBV5-6; D: .; size: .
CDR3: CASSPHPRDWLYEQYF; DNA: TGTGCCAGCAGCCCCCACCCCCGGGACTGGCTCTACGAGCAGTACTTC; J: TRBJ2-7; V: TRBV13; D: .; size: .
CDR3: CASSLGQGQNTGELFF; DNA: TGTGCCAGCAGCTTAGGCCAGGGACAGAACACCGGGGAGCTGTTTTTT; J: TRBJ2-2; V: TRBV11-3; D: .; size: .
CDR3: CASSITAGGLDTQYF; DNA: TGTGCCAGCAGCATCACGGCAGGGGGTTTAGATACGCAGTATTTT; J: TRBJ2-3; V: TRBV7-2; D: TRBD1; size: .
CDR3: CATGGQREKLFF; DNA: TGTGCGACGGGAGGACAACGGGAAAAACTGTTTTTT; J: TRBJ1-4; V: TRBV2; D: .; size: once
CDR3: CASSQELAGGHNEQFF; DNA: TGCGCCAGCAGCCAAGAACTAGCGGGGGGCCACAATGAGCAGTTCTTC; J: TRBJ2-1; V: TRBV4-1; D: TRBD2; size: .
CDR3: CASSLDHPGPTF; DNA: TGTGCCAGCAGCTTAGATCACCCAGGCCCGACCTTC; J: TRBJ1-2; V: TRBV11-2; D: .; size: .
CDR3: CASRLGSGRSYEQYF; DNA: TGTGCCAGCAGACTAGGTAGCGGACGGTCCTACGAGCAGTACTTC; J: TRBJ2-7; V: TRBV28; D: .; size: .
CDR3: CATSRDRVGYGYTF; DNA: TGTGCCACCAGCAGGGACAGGGTCGGGTATGGCTACACCTTC; J: TRBJ1-2; V: TRBV15; D: TRBD1; size: .
CDR3: CASSQGGNQPQHF; DNA: TGTGCCAGCAGCCAAGGAGGGAATCAGCCCCAGCATTTT; J: TRBJ1-5; V: TRBV7-2; D: .; size: .
CDR3: CASSVAPGGDYGYTF; DNA: TGTGCCAGCAGCGTAGCGCCAGGGGGTGACTATGGCTACACCTTC; J: TRBJ1-2; V: TRBV9; D: TRBD1; size: .
CDR3: CASTRTGAYEQYF; DNA: TGTGCCAGCACCCGGACAGGTGCCTACGAGCAGTACTTC; J: TRBJ2-7; V: TRBV2; D: TRBD1; size: .
CDR3: CASSSGQGNIQYF; DNA: TGTGCCAGCAGCTCCGGACAGGGAAACATTCAGTACTTC; J: TRBJ2-4; V: TRBV7-2; D: TRBD1; size: .
CDR3: CASSQDSGGRGTFF; DNA: TGTGCCAGCAGCCAAGATTCGGGGGGAAGAGGGACTTTCTTT; J: TRBJ1-1; V: TRBV3-1/TRBV3-2; D: .; size: .
CDR3: CASSILVRDYYNEQFF; DNA: TGTGCCAGTAGTATATTAGTGCGGGACTACTACAATGAGCAGTTCTTC; J: TRBJ2-1; V: TRBV19; D: TRBD2; size: .
CDR3: CASSLFLAGGLETQYF; DNA: TGTGCCAGCAGCTTATTTCTAGCGGGAGGTCTTGAGACCCAGTACTTC; J: TRBJ2-5; V: TRBV7-9; D: TRBD2; size: .
CDR3: CASSSEGVDIQYF; DNA: TGTGCCAGCAGCTCAGAAGGGGTTGACATTCAGTACTTC; J: TRBJ2-4; V: TRBV7-9; D: .; size: .
CDR3: CASSPRVGAGGETQYF; DNA: TGTGCCAGCAGCCCCAGGGTGGGGGCGGGCGGGGAGACCCAGTACTTC; J: TRBJ2-5; V: TRBV28; D: .; size: .
CDR3: CATSIAGRYNEQFF; DNA: TGTGCCACCAGTATAGCGGGCCGATACAATGAGCAGTTCTTC; J: TRBJ2-1; V: TRBV24-1; D: TRBD2; size: .
CDR3: CASSYSRGSDSPLHF; DNA: TGTGCCAGCAGTTACTCGCGGGGGTCTGATTCACCCCTCCACTTT; J: TRBJ1-6; V: TRBV6-5; D: .; size: few
CDR3: CASSPSRDTNTEAFF; DNA: TGTGCCAGCTCACCAAGCCGTGACACTAACACTGAAGCTTTCTTT; J: TRBJ1-1; V: TRBV18; D: .; size: .
CDR3: CASSLQGAKGYTF; DNA: TGTGCCAGCAGTTTACAGGGGGCGAAAGGCTACACCTTC; J: TRBJ1-2; V: TRBV12-3/TRBV12-4; D: TRBD1; size: .
CDR3: CASSASGTSEQYF; DNA: TGTGCCAGCAGTGCCTCCGGGACTAGCGAGCAGTACTTC; J: TRBJ2-7; V: TRBV25-1; D: TRBD2; size: .
CDR3: CASSLQGASGEPQHF; DNA: TGTGCCAGCAGTTTACAGGGTGCCAGTGGAGAGCCCCAGCATTTT; J: TRBJ1-5; V: TRBV6-5; D: .; size: .
CDR3: CASSLELAGAGEQFF; DNA: TGCGCCAGCAGCTTGGAACTAGCGGGAGCTGGCGAGCAGTTCTTC; J: TRBJ2-1; V: TRBV5-1; D: TRBD2; size: .
CDR3: CASSFSGRGTEAFF; DNA: TGTGCCAGCAGCTTCTCGGGGAGGGGCACTGAAGCTTTCTTT; J: TRBJ1-1; V: TRBV7-9; D: .; size: .
CDR3: CASSFGFGTGGPSGEQYF; DNA: TGTGCCAGCAGCTTCGGCTTTGGGACCGGGGGGCCCTCCGGAGAGCAGTACTTC; J: TRBJ2-7; V: TRBV5-5; D: .; size: few
CDR3: CSVWTGTGYTF; DNA: TGCAGCGTTTGGACAGGGACCGGCTACACCTTC; J: TRBJ1-2; V: TRBV29-1; D: TRBD1; size: few
CDR3: CAWSKGGDTEAFF; DNA: TGTGCCTGGAGTAAAGGGGGGGACACTGAAGCTTTCTTT; J: TRBJ1-1; V: TRBV30; D: .; size: .
CDR3: CASRSGLAESYEQYF; DNA: TGTGCCAGCAGGTCGGGACTAGCGGAATCCTACGAGCAGTACTTC; J: TRBJ2-7; V: TRBV7-9; D: TRBD2; size: .
CDR3: CASSLLAGGLNEQFF; DNA: TGTGCCAGCAGTCTACTAGCGGGGGGCCTCAATGAGCAGTTCTTC; J: TRBJ2-1; V: TRBV27; D: TRBD2; size: .
CDR3: CASSQDTRNYGYTF; DNA: TGTGCCAGCAGCCAAGATACCAGGAACTATGGCTACACCTTC; J: TRBJ1-2; V: TRBV4-2; D: .; size: .
CDR3: CASSLGGFPDTQYF; DNA: TGTGCCAGCAGTTTAGGGGGATTCCCAGATACGCAGTATTTT; J: TRBJ2-3; V: TRBV6-5; D: .; size: .
CDR3: CASSFATDNTEAFF; DNA: TGTGCCAGCAGTTTTGCGACAGATAACACTGAAGCTTTCTTT; J: TRBJ1-1; V: TRBV27; D: .; size: .
CDR3: CASSPGTGDLYGYTF; DNA: TGTGCCAGCTCACCCGGGACTGGAGACCTCTATGGCTACACCTTC; J: TRBJ1-2; V: TRBV18; D: .; size: few